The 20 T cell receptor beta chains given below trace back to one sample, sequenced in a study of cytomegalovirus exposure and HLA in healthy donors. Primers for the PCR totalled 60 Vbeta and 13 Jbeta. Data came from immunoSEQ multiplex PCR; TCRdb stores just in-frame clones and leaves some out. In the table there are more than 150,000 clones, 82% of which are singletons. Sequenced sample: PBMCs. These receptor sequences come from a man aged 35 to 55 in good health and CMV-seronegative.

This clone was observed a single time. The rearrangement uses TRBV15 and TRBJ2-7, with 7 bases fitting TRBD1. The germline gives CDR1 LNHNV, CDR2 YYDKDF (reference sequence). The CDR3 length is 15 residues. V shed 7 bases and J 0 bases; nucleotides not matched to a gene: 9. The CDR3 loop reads CATTSGRDSSYEQYF. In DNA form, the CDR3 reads TGTGCCACCACGTCTGGAAGGGACAGCTCCTACGAGCAGTACTTC. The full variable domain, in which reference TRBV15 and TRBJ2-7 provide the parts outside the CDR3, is DAMVIQNPRYQVTQFGKPVTLSCSQTLNHNVMYWYQQKSSQAPKLLFHYYDKDFNNEADTPDNFQSRRPNTSFCFLDIRSPGLGDTAMYLCATTSGRDSSYEQYFGPGTRLTVT.

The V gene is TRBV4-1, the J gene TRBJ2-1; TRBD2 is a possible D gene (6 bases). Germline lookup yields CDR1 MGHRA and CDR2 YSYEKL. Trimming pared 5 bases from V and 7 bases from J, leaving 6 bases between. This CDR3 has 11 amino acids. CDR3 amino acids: CASSGGNEQFF. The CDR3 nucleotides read TGCGCCAGCAGCGGGGGGAATGAGCAGTTCTTC.

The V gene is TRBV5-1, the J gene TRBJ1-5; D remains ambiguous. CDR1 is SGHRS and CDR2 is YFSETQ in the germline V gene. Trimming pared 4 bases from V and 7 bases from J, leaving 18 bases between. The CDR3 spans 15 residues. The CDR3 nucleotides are TGCGCCAGCAGCCCCCTCGGGAGCGATGGACAGCCCCAGCATTTT. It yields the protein CASSPLGSDGQPQHF.

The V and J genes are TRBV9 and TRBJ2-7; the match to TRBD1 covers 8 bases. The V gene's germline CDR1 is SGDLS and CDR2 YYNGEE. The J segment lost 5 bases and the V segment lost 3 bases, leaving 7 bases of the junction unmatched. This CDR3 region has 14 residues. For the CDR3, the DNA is TGTGCCAGCAGCGGGCGGACAGGGAGTAACGAGCAGTACTTC. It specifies CASSGRTGSNEQYF. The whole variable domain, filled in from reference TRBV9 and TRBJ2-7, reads DSGVTQTPKHLITATGQRVTLRCSPRSGDLSVYWYQQSLDQGLQFLIQYYNGEERAKGNILERFSAQQFPDLHSELNLSSLELGDSALYFCASSGRTGSNEQYFGPGTRLTVT.

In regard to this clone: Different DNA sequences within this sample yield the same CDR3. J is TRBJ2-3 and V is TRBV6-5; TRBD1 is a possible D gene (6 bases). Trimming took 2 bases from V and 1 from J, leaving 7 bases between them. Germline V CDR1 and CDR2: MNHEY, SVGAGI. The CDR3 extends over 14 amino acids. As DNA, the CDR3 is TGTGCCAGCAGTTACGGGGGCGGCACAGATACGCAGTATTTT. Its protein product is CASSYGGGTDTQYF.

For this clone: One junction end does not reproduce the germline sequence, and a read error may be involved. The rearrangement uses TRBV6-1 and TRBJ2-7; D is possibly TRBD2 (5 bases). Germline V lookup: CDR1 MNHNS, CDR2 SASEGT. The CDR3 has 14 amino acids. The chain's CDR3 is CASGDRDRTYEQYF. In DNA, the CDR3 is TGTGCCAGCGGTGACCGGGATAGAACCTACGAGCAGTACTTC.

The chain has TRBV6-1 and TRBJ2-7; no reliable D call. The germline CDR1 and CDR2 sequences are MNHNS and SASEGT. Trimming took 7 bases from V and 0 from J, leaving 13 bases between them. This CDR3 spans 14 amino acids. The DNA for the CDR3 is TGTGCCAGCACCCCCGGGTACTCCTCCTACGAGCAGTACTTC. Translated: CASTPGYSSYEQYF.

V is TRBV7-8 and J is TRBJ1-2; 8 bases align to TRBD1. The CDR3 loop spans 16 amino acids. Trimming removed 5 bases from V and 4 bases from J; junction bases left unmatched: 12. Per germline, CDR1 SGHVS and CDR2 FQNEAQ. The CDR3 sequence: CASSPVQGAAPYGYTF. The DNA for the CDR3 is TGTGCCAGCAGCCCAGTTCAGGGGGCGGCCCCCTATGGCTACACCTTC.

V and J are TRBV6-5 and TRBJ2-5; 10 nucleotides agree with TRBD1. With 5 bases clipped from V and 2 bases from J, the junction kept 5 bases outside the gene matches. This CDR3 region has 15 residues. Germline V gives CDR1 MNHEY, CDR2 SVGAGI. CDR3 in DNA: TGTGCCAGCAGTCGGACAGGGGGAGGGCAAGAGACCCAGTACTTC. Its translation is CASSRTGGGQETQYF.

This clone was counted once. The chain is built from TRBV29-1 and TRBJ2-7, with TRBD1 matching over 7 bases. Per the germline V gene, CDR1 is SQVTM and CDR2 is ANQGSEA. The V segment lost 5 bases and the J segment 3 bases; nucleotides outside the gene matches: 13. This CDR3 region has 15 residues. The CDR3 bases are TGCAGCGTTTCAGGGGGTGGTGAGAGGGTCTACGAGCAGTACTTC. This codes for CSVSGGGERVYEQYF.

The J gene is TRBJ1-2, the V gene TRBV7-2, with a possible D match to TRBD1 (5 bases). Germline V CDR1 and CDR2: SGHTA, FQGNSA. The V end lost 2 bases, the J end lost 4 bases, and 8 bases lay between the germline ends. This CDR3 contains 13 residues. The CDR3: CASSLMGLYGYTF. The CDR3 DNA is TGTGCCAGCAGCTTAATGGGGCTCTATGGCTACACCTTC.

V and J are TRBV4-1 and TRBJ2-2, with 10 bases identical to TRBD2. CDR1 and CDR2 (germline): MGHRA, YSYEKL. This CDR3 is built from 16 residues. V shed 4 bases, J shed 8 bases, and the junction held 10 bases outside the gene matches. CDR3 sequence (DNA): TGCGCCAGCAGCCTCGGACTAGCGGCTATTAAGGGGGAGCTGTTTTTT. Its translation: CASSLGLAAIKGELFF.

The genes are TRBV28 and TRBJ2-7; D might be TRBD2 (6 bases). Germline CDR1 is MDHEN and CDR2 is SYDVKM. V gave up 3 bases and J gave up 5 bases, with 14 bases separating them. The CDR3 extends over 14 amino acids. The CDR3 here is CASSLFGSVNEQYF. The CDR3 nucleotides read TGTGCCAGCAGTTTGTTCGGGAGCGTCAACGAGCAGTACTTC.

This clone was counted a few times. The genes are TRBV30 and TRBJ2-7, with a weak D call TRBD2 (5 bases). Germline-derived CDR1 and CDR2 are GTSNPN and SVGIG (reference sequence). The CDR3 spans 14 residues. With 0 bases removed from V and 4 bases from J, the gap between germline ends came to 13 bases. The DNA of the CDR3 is TGTGCCTGGAGTGTAGGACTGACGCGGTACGAGCAGTACTTC. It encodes CAWSVGLTRYEQYF. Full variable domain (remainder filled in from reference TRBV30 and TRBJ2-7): SQTIHQWPATLVQPVGSPLSLECTVEGTSNPNLYWYRQAAGRGLQLLFYSVGIGQISSEVPQNLSASRPQDRQFILSSKKLLLSDSGFYLCAWSVGLTRYEQYFGPGTRLTVT.

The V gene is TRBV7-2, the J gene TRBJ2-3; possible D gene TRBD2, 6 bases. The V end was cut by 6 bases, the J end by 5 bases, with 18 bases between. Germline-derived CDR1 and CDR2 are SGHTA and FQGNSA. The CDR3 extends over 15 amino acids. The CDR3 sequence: CASRSAGRDLDTQYF. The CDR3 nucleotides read TGTGCCAGCAGATCCGCCGGGCGGGATCTAGATACGCAGTATTTT.

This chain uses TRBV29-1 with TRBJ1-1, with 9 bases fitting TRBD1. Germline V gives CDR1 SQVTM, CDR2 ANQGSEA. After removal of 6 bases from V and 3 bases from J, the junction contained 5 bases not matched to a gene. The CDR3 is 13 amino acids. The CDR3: CSVQGQGHTEAFF. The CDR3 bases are TGCAGCGTCCAGGGACAGGGTCACACTGAAGCTTTCTTT.

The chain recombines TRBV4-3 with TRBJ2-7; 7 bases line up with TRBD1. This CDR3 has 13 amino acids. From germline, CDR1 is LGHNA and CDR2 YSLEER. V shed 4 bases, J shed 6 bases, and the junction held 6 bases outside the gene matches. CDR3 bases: TGCGCCAGCAGCCCCCGGACAGGCCTCGAGCAGTACTTC. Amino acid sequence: CASSPRTGLEQYF.

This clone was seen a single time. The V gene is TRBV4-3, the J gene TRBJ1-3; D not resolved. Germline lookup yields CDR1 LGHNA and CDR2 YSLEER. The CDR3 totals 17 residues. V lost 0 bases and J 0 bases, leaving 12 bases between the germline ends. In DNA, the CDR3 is TGCGCCAGCAGCCAAGATCTGGCAGATCCCTCTGGAAACACCATATATTTT. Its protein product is CASSQDLADPSGNTIYF.

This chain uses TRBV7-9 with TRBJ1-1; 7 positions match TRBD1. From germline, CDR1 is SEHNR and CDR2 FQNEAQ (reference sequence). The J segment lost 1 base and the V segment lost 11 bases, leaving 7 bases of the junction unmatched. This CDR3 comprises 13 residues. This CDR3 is CAGGGFGNTEAFF. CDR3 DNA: TGTGCCGGAGGGGGCTTTGGGAACACTGAAGCTTTCTTT.

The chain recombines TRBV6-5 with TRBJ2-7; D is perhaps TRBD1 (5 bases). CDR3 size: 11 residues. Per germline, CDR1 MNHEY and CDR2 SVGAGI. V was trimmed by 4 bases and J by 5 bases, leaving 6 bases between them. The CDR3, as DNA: TGTGCCAGCAGTTGGGGCGACGAGCAGTACTTC. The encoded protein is CASSWGDEQYF.